Below, one TCR beta chain is given with its context. The antigen remains undetermined. This sample was included in a study of cytomegalovirus exposure and HLA in healthy donors. Both 60 Vbeta primers and 13 Jbeta primers went into the PCR. The data were produced by immunoSEQ multiplex PCR, yet TCRdb's version contains in-frame clones alone and is incomplete. Found here are approximately 150,000 clones, 70% to 85% of them singletons; the top ten hold roughly 9.7%. Trimming pared 2 bases from V and 3 bases from J, leaving 11 bases between. This CDR3 is 15 amino acids long. Germline V gives CDR1 SGHTA, CDR2 FQGTGA. Notes on the study in general: As a later analysis revealed, the rate of TCR association differed by HLA locus, with DRB1 most and HLA-C fewest. Overall, roughly 150 TCR beta chains were annotated as cytomegalovirus-associated. Presence/absence analyses assumed roughly uniform sequencing depth across donors. In a later analysis, specific HLA alleles were associated with 15,000 or so TCR beta sequences at a 0.05 false discovery rate.

The sample comprised PBMCs. This chain uses TRBV7-3 with TRBJ2-1; D remains ambiguous. The receptor was derived from a woman aged 60-75 years in good health and CMV-seropositive. The CDR3 sequence is CASSLSVDNYNEQFF. The CDR3 bases are TGTGCCAGCAGCTTATCGGTAGACAACTACAATGAGCAGTTCTTC.